These 31 T cell receptor beta chains were sequenced from one sample in a study of blood T cell repertoires in COVID-19. Profiled with immunoSEQ multiplex PCR; TCRdb holds only in-frame clones, not every one. The sample lists roughly 250,000 clones; 80% to 90% were seen once. Sequenced sample: PBMCs or T cells enriched from blood (not recorded which). These receptors all come from a woman aged 30 to 39 who had recovered from COVID-19.

The genes are TRBV7-2 and TRBJ2-1; TRBD2 agrees at 7 bases. The ends lost 4 bases at V and 7 bases at J; junction bases unmatched: 16. Germline V gene lookup returns CDR1 SGHTA and CDR2 FQGNSA. The CDR3 is 17 residues long. The CDR3 bases are TGTGCCAGCAGCTCACCCCTGTCCGCGGGAGATAGGAATGAGCAGTTCTTC. Its translation: CASSSPLSAGDRNEQFF. Supplemented by reference TRBV7-2 and TRBJ2-1, the full variable domain reads GAGVSQSPSNKVTEKGKDVELRCDPISGHTALYWYRQSLGQGLEFLIYFQGNSAPDKSGLPSDRFSAERTGGSVSTLTIQRTQQEDSAVYLCASSSPLSAGDRNEQFFGPGTRLTVL.

CDR3 protein: CASSPRGQGGGNTEAFF. Here the CDR3 DNA reads TGTGCCAGCTCACCACGGGGACAGGGGGGAGGTAACACTGAAGCTTTCTTT. This chain links TRBV18 with TRBJ1-1; TRBD1 agrees at 11 bases. The CDR3 runs to 17 residues. Trimming cost V 1 base and J 2 bases; bases outside gene matches: 6. Germline V CDR1 and CDR2: KGHSH, LQKENI.

The genes are TRBV6-5 and TRBJ2-1; 15 bases match TRBD2. Germline V gene lookup returns CDR1 MNHEY and CDR2 SVGAGI. This CDR3 is built from 16 residues. V shed 2 bases, J shed 4 bases, and the junction held 0 bases outside the gene matches. The CDR3 DNA reads as TGTGCCAGCAGTTACGGACTAGCGGGGGGGTACAATGAGCAGTTCTTC. Its translation is CASSYGLAGGYNEQFF.

The chain carries TRBV19 and TRBJ1-2, with a possible D match to TRBD1 (6 bases). This CDR3 is built from 12 residues. Trimming shortened V by 5 bases and J by 5 bases, and 9 bases separated the two germline ends. CDR1 and CDR2 from the germline V gene are LNHDA and SQIVND (reference sequence). This chain's CDR3 is CASSWQGYGYTF. CDR3 DNA sequence: TGTGCCAGTAGTTGGCAGGGGTATGGCTACACCTTC.

The gene calls are TRBV14 and TRBJ2-7, with 8 bases aligning to TRBD2. After removal of 0 bases from V and 5 bases from J, the junction contained 6 bases not matched to a gene. The germline gives CDR1 SGHDN, CDR2 FVKESK. The CDR3 has 15 residues. DNA of the CDR3: TGTGCCAGCAGCCAAGATGGGACTAGAAGAAACGAGCAGTACTTC. It codes for CASSQDGTRRNEQYF.

The chain joins TRBV6-5 to TRBJ2-7, with D maybe TRBD1 (5 bases). Germline V gene sequence: CDR1 MNHEY, CDR2 SVGAGI. The CDR3 is made up of 12 amino acids. V was trimmed by 8 bases and J by 7 bases, leaving 15 bases between them. In DNA, the CDR3 is TGTGCCAGCGGGGTGATATCAGGGGAGCAGTACTTC. Protein product: CASGVISGEQYF.

This rearrangement joins TRBV7-3 to TRBJ1-2; weak D call: TRBD1 (5 bases). This CDR3 comprises 14 residues. The V end lost 4 bases, the J end lost 2 bases, and 11 bases lay between the germline ends. In germline, CDR1 is SGHTA, CDR2 FQGTGA. CDR3 DNA: TGTGCCAGCAGCTCCCGACAGCCCAACTATGGCTACACCTTC. Protein sequence: CASSSRQPNYGYTF.

This rearrangement joins TRBV5-6 to TRBJ1-5; 8 nucleotides line up with TRBD1. In germline, CDR1 is SGHDT, CDR2 YYEEEE. J gave up 8 bases and V 0 bases, and 7 bases lay outside the gene matches. CDR3 length: 15 amino acids. CDR3 bases: TGTGCCAGCAGCTTGGCCGACAGGGGCTGGAAGCCCCAGCATTTT. Translating gives CASSLADRGWKPQHF.

The chain has TRBV7-2 and TRBJ1-2; D perhaps matches TRBD1 (6 bases). Trimming cost V 5 bases and J 7 bases, with 14 bases left between them. Germline values: CDR1 SGHTA, CDR2 FQGNSA. The CDR3 length is 13 residues. CDR3 sequence reads: CASSLNGGPGYTF. The CDR3 region has the DNA TGTGCCAGCAGCCTCAACGGGGGGCCTGGCTACACCTTC.

This clone was seen just once. The chain employs TRBV15 and TRBJ1-5, with a weak D call TRBD1 (5 bases). Trimming cost V 5 bases and J 4 bases, with 15 bases left between them. This CDR3 is built from 15 residues. The germline V gene has CDR1 LNHNV and CDR2 YYDKDF (reference sequence). Here the CDR3 reads CATSSQGRSNQPQHF. The CDR3, as DNA: TGTGCCACCAGCTCCCAGGGCCGGTCAAATCAGCCCCAGCATTTT.

The V gene is TRBV14, the J gene TRBJ1-3; D gene unclear. Germline lookup yields CDR1 SGHDN and CDR2 FVKESK. Deletions cut 2 bases from V and 15 bases from J, with 14 bases between. This CDR3 is built from 12 residues. CDR3 sequence: CASSQSTDTEYF. The DNA of the CDR3 is TGTGCCAGCAGCCAATCTACCGACACCGAATATTTT.

Concerning this clone itself: In the same sample, other DNA sequences code for this CDR3. The chain has TRBV20-1 and TRBJ1-1, with a possible D match to TRBD1 (6 bases). V lost 5 bases and J lost 8, with 9 bases in between. The CDR3 spans 10 residues. Germline CDR1 is DFQATT and CDR2 is SNEGSKA (reference sequence). The CDR3: CSARGAEAFF. In DNA, the CDR3 is TGCAGTGCTCGGGGGGCCGAAGCTTTCTTT.

This rearrangement joins TRBV25-1 to TRBJ1-2; a possible D gene is TRBD1 (5 bases). The CDR3 loop spans 14 amino acids. The germline V gene has CDR1 MGHDK and CDR2 SYGVNS. Trimming cost V 1 base and J 1 base, with 7 bases left between them. The CDR3 bases are TGTGCCAGCAGTGAATTCGACAGTAACTATGGCTACACCTTC. It translates to CASSEFDSNYGYTF.

The chain uses TRBV6-2 or TRBV6-3 and TRBJ2-5, with 13 bases matching TRBD2. CDR1 is MNHEY, CDR2 SVGEGT, per germline. The V and J ends lost 2 bases and 4 bases, in that order; junction bases with no gene match: 4. The CDR3 covers 16 residues. The CDR3 DNA reads as TGTGCCAGCAGTTACCCCGGACTAGCGGGAGCAGAGACCCAGTACTTC. Encoded protein: CASSYPGLAGAETQYF.

The chain recombines TRBV7-3 with TRBJ1-6; D may be TRBD1 (5 bases). Trimming took off 4 bases at V and 5 bases at J, with 12 bases between the two ends. CDR3 length: 15 amino acids. The germline CDR1 and CDR2 sequences are SGHTA and FQGTGA. CDR3 sequence: CASSSRPGDNSPLHF. The CDR3 DNA follows: TGTGCCAGCAGCTCACGGCCGGGGGATAATTCACCCCTCCACTTT.

On this clone: Germline and junction disagree at one end, which may indicate a read error. J is TRBJ1-1 and V is TRBV4-2; 7 positions agree with TRBD1. The CDR3 sequence is 10 residues long. Germline assignment: CDR1 LGHNA and CDR2 YNFKEQ. CDR3 loop: CASSQMGQRF. In DNA form, the CDR3 reads TGTGCCAGCAGCCAGATGGGACAGCGCTTT.

The rearrangement links TRBV11-2 to TRBJ1-1; a weak D match, TRBD1 (6 bases). V was shortened by 6 bases and J by 0 bases, with 17 bases between the two germline ends. The germline V gene has CDR1 SGHAT and CDR2 FQNNGV. The CDR3 totals 16 residues. The CDR3 loop is CASSFSGTLMNTEAFF. In DNA, the CDR3 is TGTGCCAGCAGTTTCTCCGGGACACTGATGAACACTGAAGCTTTCTTT.

This sequence joins TRBV27 and TRBJ2-5, with TRBD2 matching over 10 bases. The CDR3 consists of 16 residues. CDR1 MNHEY and CDR2 SMNVEV come from the germline V gene (reference sequence). The trim removed 4 bases at V and 5 bases at J, leaving 10 bases unmatched. CDR3 in amino acids: CASSSIAGGSLETQYF. The CDR3 DNA sequence: TGTGCCAGCAGTTCCATAGCGGGGGGTTCCTTGGAGACCCAGTACTTC.

The table lists this clone with a few counts. The chain joins TRBV3-1 (or the pseudogene TRBV3-2) to TRBJ1-2; TRBD1 matches 9 bases. The CDR3 has 18 amino acids. Germline-derived CDR1 and CDR2 are LGHDT and YNNKEL (reference sequence). V shed 0 bases, J shed 2 bases, and the junction held 10 bases outside the gene matches. Written as DNA, the CDR3 is TGTGCCAGCAGCCAAGATAAGATGGGACAGGGAATCAACTATGGCTACACCTTC. This sequence encodes CASSQDKMGQGINYGYTF.

The chain employs TRBV29-1 and TRBJ2-2, with D perhaps matching TRBD2 (7 bases). The CDR3 loop spans 13 amino acids. The V gene lost 7 bases and the J gene lost 2 bases, with 11 bases spanning the gap. Germline lookup yields CDR1 SQVTM and CDR2 ANQGSEA. The CDR3 nucleotides read TGCAGCGCCCGGGGGGCTAACACCGGGGAGCTGTTTTTT. It codes for CSARGANTGELFF.

The rearrangement links TRBV10-2 to TRBJ1-2; possible D gene TRBD1, 6 bases. Germline CDR1 is WSHSY and CDR2 is SAAADI. The CDR3 totals 16 residues. The ends were cut back, 0 bases at V and 4 bases at J, with 15 bases in the middle. The CDR3 coding sequence is TGCGCCAGCAGTGAGTCGGAAAGAGGGGGTTCCTATGGCTACACCTTC. Its translation: CASSESERGGSYGYTF.

V gene TRBV10-2 combines with J gene TRBJ1-2; 10 bases are shared with TRBD1. V dropped 4 bases and J dropped 8; count of bases not matched to a gene: 4. Germline CDR1 WSHSY, CDR2 SAAADI. This CDR3 region has 13 residues. CDR3 sequence reads: CASSGQGAGGYTF. CDR3 nucleotides: TGCGCCAGCAGTGGACAGGGGGCCGGGGGCTACACCTTC.

The chain links TRBV19 to TRBJ2-3; 8 bases line up with TRBD2. CDR3 length: 14 residues. CDR1 and CDR2 (germline): LNHDA, SQIVND (reference sequence). J gave up 2 bases and V 7 bases, and 5 bases lay outside the gene matches. The DNA for the CDR3 is TGTGCCAGTACCTTAGCGGGGAACACAGATACGCAGTATTTT. It yields the protein CASTLAGNTDTQYF.

The CDR3 DNA sequence: TGCGCCAGCAGTGAGCCGCCAGGGACTGAAGCTTTCTTT. Encoded protein: CASSEPPGTEAFF. The chain joins TRBV10-2 to TRBJ1-1; tentative D call: TRBD1 (5 bases). V lost 2 bases to trimming and J lost 5 bases, with 9 bases between them. CDR3 length equals 13 residues. Germline V gene sequence: CDR1 WSHSY, CDR2 SAAADI.

The chain is built from TRBV16 and TRBJ1-5; D not certain. The germline gives CDR1 KGHSY, CDR2 FQNENV. The CDR3 consists of 13 residues. V lost 0 bases and J 7 bases, leaving 7 bases between the germline ends. This CDR3 is CASSQSGGQPQHF. The DNA for the CDR3 is TGTGCCAGCAGCCAATCAGGAGGGCAGCCCCAGCATTTT.

The genes are TRBV5-5 and TRBJ2-5; D remains ambiguous. Germline V lookup: CDR1 SGHKS, CDR2 YYEKEE (reference sequence). The V end was cut by 4 bases, the J end by 3 bases, with 13 bases between. The CDR3 consists of 14 residues. In DNA form, the CDR3 reads TGTGCCAGCAGCAACCTCGGTGAGGAAGAGACCCAGTACTTC. Its protein product is CASSNLGEEETQYF.

This clone was seen more than once but under ten times. The CDR3 DNA is TGTGCCAGCAGCTTAGGACGGGACTACCACTCCTACGAGCAGTACTTC. This sequence encodes CASSLGRDYHSYEQYF. The chain has TRBV7-2 and TRBJ2-7; 7 bases are shared with TRBD2. This CDR3 has 16 amino acids. With V trimmed by 1 base and J by 0 bases, 6 bases remained unmatched. CDR1 is SGHTA, CDR2 FQGNSA, per germline.

The rearrangement joins TRBV6-5 to TRBJ1-2, with a weak D call TRBD1 (6 bases). Germline assignment: CDR1 MNHEY and CDR2 SVGAGI. Trimming pared 5 bases from V and 2 bases from J, leaving 12 bases between. The CDR3 covers 14 residues. The CDR3 DNA follows: TGTGCCAGCAGTCCCGGGACAATGAACTATGGCTACACCTTC. Translating gives CASSPGTMNYGYTF.

The chain joins TRBV28 to TRBJ2-4; 9 nucleotides match TRBD2. This CDR3 contains 16 residues. V was pared by 6 bases and J by 6 bases, with 12 bases of the junction left unmatched. Germline CDR1 reads MDHEN; CDR2 reads SYDVKM. The CDR3 region is CASRVSGGPAANIQYF. The CDR3 coding sequence is TGTGCCAGCAGAGTAAGCGGGGGGCCCGCGGCAAACATTCAGTACTTC.

The genes are TRBV24-1 and TRBJ1-2; D is perhaps TRBD1 (5 bases). The germline V gene encodes CDR1 KGHDR and CDR2 SFDVKD. The CDR3 totals 14 residues. V was trimmed by 0 bases and J by 8 bases, leaving 12 bases between them. The CDR3 sequence is CATSDLAGREGYTF. The CDR3 bases are TGTGCCACCAGTGATTTGGCGGGACGTGAAGGCTACACCTTC.

This rearrangement joins TRBV28 to TRBJ2-7; 11 nucleotides match TRBD2. This CDR3 has 15 residues. Germline V gives CDR1 MDHEN, CDR2 SYDVKM. V lost 6 bases, J lost 4 bases, and 8 bases stayed unmatched. CDR3 region: CASRRGTSGNYEQYF. In DNA, the CDR3 is TGTGCCAGCAGAAGAGGGACTAGCGGAAATTACGAGCAGTACTTC.